Listed below are T cell receptor beta chains from one sample, sequenced in a study of post-analysis software for immune sequencing data. TCRdb used MiXCR to reprocess the PCR reads, holding one entry per CDR3 protein. Of about 820,000 distinct CDR3 sequences in the sample, approximately 57% are singletons; the top ten hold 4.6%. What was sequenced was blood. The receptor set was obtained from a girl aged 10-17 years with multiple sclerosis. Both conserved end residues are part of each CDR3. The order of the fields is clone size, D gene, V gene, J gene, CDR3 protein, CDR3 DNA. A D gene is named only where the DNA matches it firmly. Expanded clones get a size class; other rows say once, few or many, or leave the size out.

few,-,TRBV6-1,TRBJ2-5,CASSDLGGGAQETQYF,TGTGCCAGCAGTGACCTAGGGGGCGGGGCCCAAGAGACCCAGTACTTC
-,TRBD1,TRBV19,TRBJ1-1,CASRADRGRTEAFF,TGTGCCAGTAGGGCGGACAGGGGTCGGACTGAAGCTTTCTTT
-,TRBD2,TRBV20-1,TRBJ2-5,CSARVGRGTGETQYF,TGCAGTGCTAGAGTTGGGCGGGGGACCGGAGAGACCCAGTACTTC
-,-,TRBV20-1,TRBJ1-2,CSARDLTGIGYGYTF,TGCAGTGCTAGAGATCTTACGGGGATTGGCTATGGCTACACCTTC
-,-,TRBV2,TRBJ2-7,CASRGTRRDEQYF,TGTGCCAGCAGGGGGACCAGACGGGACGAGCAGTACTTC
few,TRBD1,TRBV20-1,TRBJ1-2,CSARGQGGTFYGYTF,TGCAGTGCTAGGGGACAGGGGGGAACCTTCTATGGCTACACCTTC
many,-,TRBV12-3/TRBV12-4,TRBJ2-5,CASSSQGRETQYF,TGTGCCAGCAGTTCACAGGGTCGCGAGACCCAGTACTTC
few,TRBD2,TRBV20-1,TRBJ2-7,CSAPTSGSPYEQYF,TGCAGTGCCCCTACTAGCGGTTCCCCCTACGAGCAGTACTTC
-,-,TRBV28,TRBJ1-2,CASSFRETYGYTF,TGTGCCAGCAGTTTTCGGGAGACCTATGGCTACACCTTC
-,TRBD2,TRBV3-1,TRBJ2-1,CASSHHGLAGVNEQFF,TGTGCCAGCAGCCACCACGGACTAGCGGGAGTAAATGAGCAGTTCTTC
-,-,TRBV29-1,TRBJ1-2,CSVEGSHNYGYTF,TGCAGCGTTGAGGGCAGTCACAACTATGGCTACACCTTC
-,-,TRBV6-1,TRBJ2-3,CASSEALRGDTQYF,TGTGCCAGCAGTGAAGCTCTAAGGGGGGATACGCAGTATTTT
-,-,TRBV5-1,TRBJ2-1,CASSLADYEQFF,TGCGCCAGCAGCTTGGCAGACTATGAGCAGTTCTTC
-,TRBD2,TRBV7-6,TRBJ2-3,CASSLGGGSYTDTQYF,TGTGCCAGCAGCTTAGGGGGCGGGAGTTACACAGATACGCAGTATTTT
-,-,TRBV5-1,TRBJ2-5,CASSPGHVVGETQYF,TGCGCCAGCAGCCCAGGACATGTGGTAGGAGAGACCCAGTACTTC
few,TRBD2,TRBV11-2,TRBJ2-7,CASSLGAGASYEQYF,TGTGCCAGCAGCTTAGGAGCGGGAGCATCCTACGAGCAGTACTTC
-,TRBD1,TRBV6-5,TRBJ2-3,CASSYSGRGRSDTQYF,TGTGCCAGCAGTTACTCAGGCAGGGGGCGTTCAGATACGCAGTATTTT
-,-,TRBV3-1,TRBJ1-2,CASSGLDRLYYGYTF,TGTGCCAGCAGCGGATTAGATAGGCTGTACTATGGCTACACCTTC
-,TRBD2,TRBV4-1,TRBJ2-1,CASSPRTNVPRGSGEQFF,TGCGCCAGCAGCCCCAGAACAAACGTCCCGCGGGGGAGCGGGGAGCAGTTCTTC
once,TRBD2,TRBV4-2,TRBJ2-1,CASSPRPSGSQNEQFF,TGTGCCAGCAGCCCCCGGCCTAGCGGGAGTCAGAATGAGCAGTTCTTC
-,-,TRBV7-2,TRBJ1-2,CASSLAHSNYGYTF,TGTGCCAGCAGCTTAGCGCACAGTAACTATGGCTACACCTTC
-,-,TRBV4-1,TRBJ2-3,CASSHPLRWQGADTQYF,TGCGCCAGCAGCCATCCTCTTCGGTGGCAGGGTGCAGACACGCAGTATTTT
-,TRBD2,TRBV28,TRBJ2-3,CASSLPGTSRSTDTQYF,TGTGCCAGCAGTTTACCAGGGACTAGCCGATCCACAGATACGCAGTATTTT
-,TRBD2,TRBV29-1,TRBJ2-3,CSVGWTSGDTDTQYF,TGCAGCGTGGGCTGGACTAGCGGTGACACAGATACGCAGTATTTT
-,-,TRBV7-6,TRBJ1-5,CASSRGYDQPQHF,TGTGCCAGCAGCAGAGGGTATGATCAGCCCCAGCATTTT
-,-,TRBV7-2,TRBJ1-2,CASSLGYGNYGYTF,TGTGCCAGCAGCTTAGGGTACGGGAACTATGGCTACACCTTC
once,-,TRBV5-1,TRBJ2-7,CASSLWASDLSYEQYF,TGCGCCAGCAGCTTGTGGGCTTCTGACCTCTCCTACGAGCAGTACTTC
once,-,TRBV27,TRBJ2-5,CASSVLSEGETQYF,TGTGCCAGCAGTGTTTTGTCGGAGGGAGAGACCCAGTACTTC
-,-,TRBV7-2,TRBJ2-1,CASSLFSYDEQFF,TGTGCCAGCAGCTTATTCAGTTACGACGAGCAGTTCTTC
-,TRBD1,TRBV10-3,TRBJ2-5,CAISGKTGPQETQYF,TGTGCCATCAGTGGGAAGACAGGGCCCCAAGAGACCCAGTACTTC
-,TRBD2,TRBV19,TRBJ2-3,CASSIPSGGTSTDTQYF,TGTGCCAGTAGTATCCCCTCGGGGGGTACTAGCACAGATACGCAGTATTTT
once,TRBD2,TRBV7-2,TRBJ2-7,CASSLPSGVSYEQYF,TGTGCCAGCAGCTTACCTAGCGGGGTCTCCTACGAGCAGTACTTC